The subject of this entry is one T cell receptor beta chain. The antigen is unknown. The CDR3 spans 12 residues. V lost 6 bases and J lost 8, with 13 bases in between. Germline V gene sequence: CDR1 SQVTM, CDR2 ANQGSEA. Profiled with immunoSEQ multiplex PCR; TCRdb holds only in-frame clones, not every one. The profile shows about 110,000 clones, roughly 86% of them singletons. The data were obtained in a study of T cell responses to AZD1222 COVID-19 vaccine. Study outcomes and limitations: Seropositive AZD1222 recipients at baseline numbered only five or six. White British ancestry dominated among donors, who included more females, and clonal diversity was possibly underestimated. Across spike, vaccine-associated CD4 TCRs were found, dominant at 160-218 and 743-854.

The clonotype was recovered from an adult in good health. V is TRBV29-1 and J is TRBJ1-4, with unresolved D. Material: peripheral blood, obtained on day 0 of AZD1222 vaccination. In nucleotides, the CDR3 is TGCAGCGTAAGCCTTATGACGGAAAAACTGTTTTTT. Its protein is CSVSLMTEKLFF.